A single TCR beta chain is shown here with its context. Its antigen remains unknown. This sample was included in a study of T-cell reconstitution after alpha-beta-depleted transplantation in children. Study-level findings and limits: At the one-year point after transplant, T-cell counts and TCRbeta diversity were found to come mostly from T cells that had been newly produced. Surviving recipient T cells and thymic progenitors produced the high day-60 TCRbeta diversity seen in some patients.

A TCRbeta library incorporating unique molecular identifiers was prepared. TCRdb passed the PCR reads through MiXCR, listing each CDR3 protein once. In the table there are approximately 230,000 distinct CDR3 sequences, about 24% of which are singletons. The material sequenced was PBMCs, mostly from graft donor cells, taken 360 days after TCRalphabeta/CD19-depleted stem cell transplant. The receptor comes from a female patient between 2 and 15 years old who had a stem cell transplant for congenital amegakaryocytic thrombocytopenia, so the T cells may come from the graft donor.

DNA of the CDR3: TGTGCCAGCTCACCACCGGCTCTACAGGGAACCGGGGAGCTGTTTTTT. Its protein product is CASSPPALQGTGELFF. This chain links TRBV18 with TRBJ2-2, with a weak D call TRBD1 (6 bases). V dropped 0 bases and J dropped 5 bases, with 13 bases sitting between them. CDR1 is KGHSH, CDR2 LQKENI, per germline. This CDR3 spans 16 amino acids.